The clone carrying this T cell receptor (beta chain) was picked up a small number of times. The source of the sample is a study of CD8 T cells in Susac syndrome. After extraction with the RNeasy kit, about 0.5 to 1 ug of the RNA was reverse transcribed using random hexamers. Across 54 Vbeta and 13 Jbeta, immunoSEQ multiplex PCR amplified TCR beta CDR3. TCRdb re-derived calls from the immunoSEQ multiplex PCR reads in MiXCR, one entry per CDR3 protein. The table records about 300,000 distinct CDR3 sequences, about nine tenths of them present only once. Sequencing of TCR beta was carried out in blood CD8+ and CD4+ T cells. The multiple sclerosis control cohort comprised treatment-naive individuals presenting with stable or active relapsing-remitting disease. Isolation of CD8+ and CD4+ T cells was performed negatively, whereas enrichment of TEMRA cells was done by FACS. V dropped 5 bases and J dropped 4 bases, with 14 bases sitting between them. The CDR3 has 15 residues. Germline-derived CDR1 and CDR2 are MNHNS and SASEGT.

J is TRBJ2-2 and V is TRBV6-1; D unclear. The sequenced material came from CD8+ T cells from PBMCs. The source is a human donor with multiple sclerosis. CDR3 DNA: TGTGCCAGCAGTCATGGAGAAGGATCCACCGGGGAGCTGTTTTTT. Protein: CASSHGEGSTGELFF.